Listed below are T cell receptor beta chains from one sample, sequenced in a study of shared clonotypes between healthy human individuals. Sequencing was performed with immunoSEQ multiplex PCR; in TCRdb, only in-frame clones are kept and a portion is missing. The sample lists 550,000 to 850,000 clones, roughly 70% occurring once. Sequencing was carried out using memory CD4+ T cells sorted from blood. The receptors derive from a woman younger than 45 in good health. Both conserved end residues are part of each CDR3. The D gene is left open where the match is weak. The size of a clone is reported for some rows only, either as once, few or many, or as a class for expanded clones.

v_gene	j_gene	abundance	d_gene	CDR3aa	CDR3nt
TRBV6-1	TRBJ2-2	many	-	CASTQTGELFF	TGTGCCAGCACCCAGACCGGGGAGCTGTTTTTT
TRBV25-1	TRBJ1-1	-	TRBD1	CASSGGGSTEAFF	TGTGCCAGCAGTGGAGGGGGCTCGACTGAAGCTTTCTTT
TRBV11-3	TRBJ2-3	once	TRBD2	CASSLTLAGNPTQYF	TGTGCCAGCAGCTTAACACTAGCGGGGAACCCGACGCAGTATTTT
TRBV5-5	TRBJ1-2	-	TRBD1	CASSLGQGLGYGYTF	TGTGCCAGCAGCTTGGGACAGGGTCTGGGCTATGGCTACACCTTC
TRBV29-1	TRBJ2-1	few	TRBD2	CSVATPSGSSNEQFF	TGCAGCGTTGCCACCCCTAGCGGGAGCAGCAATGAGCAGTTCTTC
TRBV19	TRBJ1-5	-	-	CASSIQDQPQHF	TGTGCCAGTAGTATACAGGATCAGCCCCAGCATTTT
TRBV14	TRBJ1-3	-	-	CASSQDPRGSGNTIYF	TGTGCCAGCAGCCAAGACCCAAGGGGCTCTGGAAACACCATATATTTT
TRBV18	TRBJ2-7	-	TRBD2	CASSPPTSVFFNEQYF	TGTGCCAGCTCACCACCGACTAGCGTATTCTTCAACGAGCAGTACTTC
TRBV2	TRBJ2-7	-	-	CASSRTAYEQYF	TGTGCCAGCTCCCGGACGGCCTACGAGCAGTACTTC
TRBV20-1	TRBJ2-1	-	TRBD2	CSARAGRGQFF	TGCAGTGCTAGAGCGGGGAGGGGGCAGTTCTTC
TRBV28	TRBJ2-7	-	-	CASRDVSYEQYF	TGTGCCAGCAGGGACGTTTCCTACGAGCAGTACTTC
TRBV29-1	TRBJ1-2	-	-	CSVGEQTPTTF	TGCAGCGTTGGCGAGCAGACCCCCACGACCTTC
TRBV4-2	TRBJ1-4	few	-	CASSQEAGSTNEKLFF	TGTGCCAGCAGCCAGGAGGCGGGGTCCACTAATGAAAAACTGTTTTTT
TRBV7-9	TRBJ2-3	-	TRBD2	CASSSSGAGADTQYF	TGTGCCAGCAGTTCAAGCGGGGCGGGAGCCGATACGCAGTATTTT
TRBV5-1	TRBJ1-2	-	TRBD1	CASSLGIQQGKDYGYTF	TGCGCCAGCAGCTTGGGGATTCAACAGGGGAAGGACTATGGCTACACCTTC
TRBV7-9	TRBJ2-7	-	-	CASSLVHWGEDGSYEQYF	TGTGCCAGCAGCTTAGTACATTGGGGGGAAGATGGGTCCTACGAGCAGTACTTC
TRBV6-5	TRBJ2-1	-	-	CASTLGPPYNEQFF	TGTGCCAGCACCCTAGGACCGCCATACAATGAGCAGTTCTTC
TRBV28	TRBJ1-2	-	TRBD1	CASSAGTGVAYGYTF	TGTGCCAGCAGTGCTGGGACAGGGGTCGCCTATGGCTACACCTTC
TRBV18	TRBJ2-7	few	-	CASSPDSYEQYF	TGTGCCAGCTCACCCGACTCCTACGAGCAGTACTTC
TRBV27	TRBJ2-7	-	TRBD2	CASSFSGRNEQYF	TGTGCCAGCAGTTTTAGCGGGAGGAACGAGCAGTACTTC
TRBV27	TRBJ1-1	many	-	CASSPHEGVTEAFF	TGTGCCAGCAGTCCCCACGAGGGAGTTACTGAAGCTTTCTTT
TRBV11-3	TRBJ1-1	once	-	CASSARGIAEAFF	TGTGCCAGCAGCGCTAGGGGAATCGCTGAAGCTTTCTTT
TRBV11-2	TRBJ2-5	-	TRBD1	CASSWDSQETQYF	TGTGCCAGCAGCTGGGACAGCCAAGAGACCCAGTACTTC
TRBV28	TRBJ2-3	-	-	CASYDLASTDTQYF	TGTGCCAGTTACGACCTGGCTAGCACAGATACGCAGTATTTT
TRBV18	TRBJ1-1	few	-	CASEATGNTEAFF	TGTGCCAGCGAAGCGACGGGGAACACTGAAGCTTTCTTT
TRBV27	TRBJ2-2	-	TRBD1	CASSLNRGGTGELFF	TGTGCCAGCAGCCTCAACAGGGGTGGCACCGGGGAGCTGTTTTTT
TRBV27	TRBJ2-2	few	TRBD1	CASSADRGWNTGELFF	TGTGCCAGCAGTGCCGACAGGGGATGGAACACCGGGGAGCTGTTTTTT
TRBV6-6	TRBJ1-5	-	TRBD1	CASSEPGQGLGQPQHF	TGTGCCAGCAGCGAACCGGGACAGGGTTTAGGTCAGCCCCAGCATTTT
TRBV5-1	TRBJ1-4	-	TRBD1	CASSLGQGIGNEKLFF	TGCGCCAGCAGCTTGGGACAGGGCATCGGAAATGAAAAACTGTTTTTT
TRBV6-5	TRBJ2-2	-	-	CASGNREGFSGELFF	TGTGCCAGCGGGAACAGGGAGGGTTTCTCCGGGGAGCTGTTTTTT
TRBV27	TRBJ1-1	-	TRBD1	CASSLRPGTGKNTEAFF	TGTGCCAGCAGTCTTCGTCCCGGGACAGGGAAGAACACTGAAGCTTTCTTT
TRBV6-1	TRBJ1-2	many	TRBD1	CASSARGQGEGYGYTF	TGTGCCAGCAGTGCTAGGGGACAGGGAGAGGGCTATGGCTACACCTTC
TRBV7-2	TRBJ2-2	-	-	CASSLDGRGAGELFF	TGTGCCAGCAGCTTAGACGGCAGGGGGGCCGGGGAGCTGTTTTTT
TRBV7-9	TRBJ1-2	-	-	CASSLGGGYTF	TGTGCCAGCAGCTTAGGAGGTGGCTACACCTTC
TRBV6-1	TRBJ2-1	-	-	CASLPYSSYNEQFF	TGTGCCAGCCTACCATACAGCTCCTACAATGAGCAGTTCTTC
TRBV7-8	TRBJ1-6	-	-	CASSGGPSSYNSPLHF	TGTGCCAGCAGTGGTGGGCCGAGCTCCTATAATTCACCCCTCCACTTT
TRBV11-2	TRBJ1-1	-	-	CASSLVMLGTRNTEAFF	TGTGCCAGCAGCTTAGTAATGTTAGGGACCCGAAACACTGAAGCTTTCTTT
TRBV6-1	TRBJ2-2	-	TRBD1	CASCRGHGTGELFF	TGTGCCAGCTGTAGGGGGCATGGCACCGGGGAGCTGTTTTTT
TRBV7-3	TRBJ2-1	-	TRBD1	CASSSTGERSNEQFF	TGTGCCAGCAGCTCAACAGGGGAGAGAAGCAATGAGCAGTTCTTC
TRBV5-1	TRBJ2-7	-	-	CASSPGGRGYEQYF	TGCGCCAGCAGCCCCGGAGGGCGGGGCTACGAGCAGTACTTC
TRBV6-5	TRBJ2-6	-	-	CASSTQDAGANVLTF	TGTGCCAGCAGTACGCAGGACGCTGGGGCCAACGTCCTGACTTTC
TRBV5-1	TRBJ2-3	few	TRBD2	CASSETGTSGLTSTDTQYF	TGCGCCAGCAGCGAGACCGGGACTAGCGGGTTAACTAGCACAGATACGCAGTATTTT
TRBV29-1	TRBJ2-1	-	-	CSVMGEGDYNEQFF	TGCAGCGTTATGGGTGAGGGGGACTACAATGAGCAGTTCTTC
TRBV5-1	TRBJ1-4	-	-	CASKGVANEKLFF	TGCGCCAGCAAAGGTGTCGCTAATGAAAAACTGTTTTTT
TRBV6-1	TRBJ1-2	-	-	CASTPLPGLDYGYTF	TGTGCCAGCACCCCCCTCCCCGGCTTGGACTATGGCTACACCTTC
TRBV5-1	TRBJ1-2	-	TRBD1	CASSGITGDGYTF	TGCGCCAGCTCGGGTATAACAGGGGATGGCTACACCTTC
TRBV10-3	TRBJ1-5	-	-	CAISESGRSTHSNQPQHF	TGTGCCATCAGTGAGTCAGGCAGAAGCACCCATAGCAATCAGCCCCAGCATTTT
TRBV6-4	TRBJ2-3	once	-	CASSDIGGASTDTQYF	TGTGCCAGCAGTGACATAGGAGGTGCTAGCACAGATACGCAGTATTTT